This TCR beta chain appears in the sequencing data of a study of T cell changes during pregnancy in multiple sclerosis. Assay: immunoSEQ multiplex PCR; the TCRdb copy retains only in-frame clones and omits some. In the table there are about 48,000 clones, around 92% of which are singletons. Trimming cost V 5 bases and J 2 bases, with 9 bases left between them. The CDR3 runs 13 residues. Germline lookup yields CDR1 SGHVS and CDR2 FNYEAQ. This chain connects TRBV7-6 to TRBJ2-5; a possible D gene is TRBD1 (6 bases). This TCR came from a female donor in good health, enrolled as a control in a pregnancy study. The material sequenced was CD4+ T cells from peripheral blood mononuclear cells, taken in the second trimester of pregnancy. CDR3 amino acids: CASSIDRQETQYF. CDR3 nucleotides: TGTGCCAGCAGCATAGACAGGCAAGAGACCCAGTACTTC.